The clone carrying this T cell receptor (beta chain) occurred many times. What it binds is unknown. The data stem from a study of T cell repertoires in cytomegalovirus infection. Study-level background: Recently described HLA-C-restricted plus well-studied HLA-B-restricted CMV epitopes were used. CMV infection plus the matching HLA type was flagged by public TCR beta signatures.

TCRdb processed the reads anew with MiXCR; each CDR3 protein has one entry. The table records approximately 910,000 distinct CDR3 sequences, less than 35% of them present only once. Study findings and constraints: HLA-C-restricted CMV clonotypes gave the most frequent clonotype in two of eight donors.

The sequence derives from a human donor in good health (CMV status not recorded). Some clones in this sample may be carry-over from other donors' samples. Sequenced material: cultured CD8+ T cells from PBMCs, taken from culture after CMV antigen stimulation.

CDR3 DNA sequence: TGTGCCAGCAGCTTAGTCGCTACGCAGTATTTT. Encoded protein: CASSLVATQYF. The chain has TRBV11-2 and TRBJ2-3; D not resolved. CDR1 and CDR2 from the germline V gene are SGHAT and FQNNGV. CDR3 length: 11 residues. V gave up 1 base and J gave up 8 bases, with 4 bases separating them.